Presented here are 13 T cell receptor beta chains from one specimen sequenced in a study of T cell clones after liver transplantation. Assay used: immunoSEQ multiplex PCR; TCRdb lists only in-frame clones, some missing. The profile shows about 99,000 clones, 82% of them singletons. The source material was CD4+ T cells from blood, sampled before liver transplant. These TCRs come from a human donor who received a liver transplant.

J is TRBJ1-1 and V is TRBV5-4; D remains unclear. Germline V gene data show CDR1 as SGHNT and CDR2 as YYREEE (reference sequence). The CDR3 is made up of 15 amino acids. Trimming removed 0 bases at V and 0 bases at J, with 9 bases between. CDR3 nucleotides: TGTGCCAGCAGCTTGGCCGGAGGCTTGAACACTGAAGCTTTCTTT. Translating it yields CASSLAGGLNTEAFF.

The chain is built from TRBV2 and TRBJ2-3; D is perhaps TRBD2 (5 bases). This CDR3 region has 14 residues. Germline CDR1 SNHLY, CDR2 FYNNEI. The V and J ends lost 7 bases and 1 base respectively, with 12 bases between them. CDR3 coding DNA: TGTGCCAGCATCCTCGGGATCCGCACAGATACGCAGTATTTT. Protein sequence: CASILGIRTDTQYF.

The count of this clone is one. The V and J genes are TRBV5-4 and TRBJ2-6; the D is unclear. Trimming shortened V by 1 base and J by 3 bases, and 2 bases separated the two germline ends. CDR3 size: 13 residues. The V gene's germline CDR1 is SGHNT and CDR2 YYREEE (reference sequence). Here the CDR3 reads CASSLFGANVLTF. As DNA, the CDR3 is TGTGCCAGCAGCTTGTTTGGGGCCAACGTCCTGACTTTC.

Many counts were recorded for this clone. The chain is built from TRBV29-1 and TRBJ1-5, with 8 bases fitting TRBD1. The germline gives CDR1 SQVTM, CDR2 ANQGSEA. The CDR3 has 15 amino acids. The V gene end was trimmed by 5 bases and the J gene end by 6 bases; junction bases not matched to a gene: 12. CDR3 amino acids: CSVTQGARGSQPQHF. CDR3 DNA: TGCAGCGTTACGCAGGGGGCAAGAGGAAGTCAGCCCCAGCATTTT.

CDR3 amino acids: CASSWTSGDTQYF. The CDR3 DNA sequence: TGCGCCAGCAGCTGGACTAGCGGAGATACGCAGTATTTT. The chain joins TRBV5-1 to TRBJ2-3, with 10 positions matching TRBD2. Germline values: CDR1 SGHRS, CDR2 YFSETQ. Trimming cost V 3 bases and J 5 bases; bases outside gene matches: 0. The CDR3 has 13 residues.

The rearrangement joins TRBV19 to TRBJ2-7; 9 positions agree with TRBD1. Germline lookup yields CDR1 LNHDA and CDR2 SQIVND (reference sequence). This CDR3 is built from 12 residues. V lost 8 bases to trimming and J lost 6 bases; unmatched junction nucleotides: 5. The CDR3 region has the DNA TGTGCCAGTGGGGACAGGGAGGCCGAGCAGTACTTC. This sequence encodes CASGDREAEQYF.

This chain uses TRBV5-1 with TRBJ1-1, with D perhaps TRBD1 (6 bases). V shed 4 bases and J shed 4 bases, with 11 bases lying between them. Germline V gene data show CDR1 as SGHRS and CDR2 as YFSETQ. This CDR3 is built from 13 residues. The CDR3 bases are TGCGCCAGCAGCCAACAGACAGGCACTGAAGCTTTCTTT. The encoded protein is CASSQQTGTEAFF. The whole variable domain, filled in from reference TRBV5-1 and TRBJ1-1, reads KAGVTQTPRYLIKTRGQQVTLSCSPISGHRSVSWYQQTPGQGLQFLFEYFSETQRNKGNFPGRFSGRQFSNSRSEMNVSTLELGDSALYLCASSQQTGTEAFFGQGTRLTVV.

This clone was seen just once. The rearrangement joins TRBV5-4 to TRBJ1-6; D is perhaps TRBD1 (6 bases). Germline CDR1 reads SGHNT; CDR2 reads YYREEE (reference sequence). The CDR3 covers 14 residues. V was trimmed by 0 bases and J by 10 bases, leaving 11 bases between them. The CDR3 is CASSLGGPGSPLHF. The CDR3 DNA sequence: TGTGCCAGCAGCTTGGGGGGGCCGGGATCACCCCTCCACTTT.

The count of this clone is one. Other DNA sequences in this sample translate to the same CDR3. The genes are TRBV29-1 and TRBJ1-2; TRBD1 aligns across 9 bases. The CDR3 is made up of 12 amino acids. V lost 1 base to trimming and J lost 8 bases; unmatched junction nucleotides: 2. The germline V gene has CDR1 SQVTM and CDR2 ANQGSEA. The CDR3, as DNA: TGCAGCGTTGAAGGACAGGGGGGGGGCTACACCTTC. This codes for CSVEGQGGGYTF.

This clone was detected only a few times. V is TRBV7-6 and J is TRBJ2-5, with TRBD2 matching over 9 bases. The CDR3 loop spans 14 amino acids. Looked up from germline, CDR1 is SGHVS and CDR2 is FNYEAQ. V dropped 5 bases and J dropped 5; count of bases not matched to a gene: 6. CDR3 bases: TGTGCCAGCAGCCCAGGGACTAGCAAGGAGACCCAGTACTTC. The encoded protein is CASSPGTSKETQYF.

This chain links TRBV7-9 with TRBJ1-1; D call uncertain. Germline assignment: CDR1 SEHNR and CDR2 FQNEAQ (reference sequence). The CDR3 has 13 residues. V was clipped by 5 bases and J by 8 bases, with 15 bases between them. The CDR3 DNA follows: TGTGCCAGCAGCCATCCAGGCGGGTTAGAAGCTTTCTTT. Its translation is CASSHPGGLEAFF. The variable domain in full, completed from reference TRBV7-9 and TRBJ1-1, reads DTGVSQNPRHKITKRGQNVTFRCDPISEHNRLYWYRQTLGQGPEFLTYFQNEAQLEKSRLLSDRFSAERPKGSFSTLEIQRTEQGDSAMYLCASSHPGGLEAFFGQGTRLTVV.

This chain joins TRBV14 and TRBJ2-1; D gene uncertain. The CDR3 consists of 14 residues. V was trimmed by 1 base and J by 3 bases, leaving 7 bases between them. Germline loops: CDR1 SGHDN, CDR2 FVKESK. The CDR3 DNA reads TGTGCCAGCAGCCAAGGGATAATCTACAATGAGCAGTTCTTC. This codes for CASSQGIIYNEQFF.

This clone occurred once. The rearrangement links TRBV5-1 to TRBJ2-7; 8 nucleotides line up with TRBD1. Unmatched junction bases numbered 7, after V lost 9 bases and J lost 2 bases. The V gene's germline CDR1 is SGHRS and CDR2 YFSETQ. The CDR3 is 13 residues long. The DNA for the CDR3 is TGCGCCACCTCCCGGGACAGGACCTACGAGCAGTACTTC. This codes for CATSRDRTYEQYF.